This TCR beta chain was recovered during a study of T-cell reconstitution after alpha-beta-depleted transplantation in children. Researchers prepared the TCRbeta library using unique molecular identifiers, the study reports. TCRdb re-derived calls from the PCR reads in MiXCR, one entry per CDR3 protein. The sample consists of roughly 300,000 distinct CDR3 sequences, around 9.6% of them appearing once. Per the germline V gene, CDR1 is DFQATT and CDR2 is SNEGSKA (reference sequence). Between the trimmed V and J ends, which lost 6 bases and 5 bases, there was a span of 11 bases. This CDR3 contains 13 residues.

The sequence derives from a human donor who donated a stem cell graft to a child with SCID. V usage is TRBV20-1 and J usage is TRBJ1-6; D is unclear. This sample comprised PBMCs from the stem cell graft donor, obtained from the stem cell graft. DNA for the CDR3: TGCAGTGCCACCGGAGATAATAATTCACCCCTCCACTTT. The encoded protein is CSATGDNNSPLHF.